This passage covers 29 T cell receptor beta chains from one sample sequenced in a study of blood T cells in healthy people across ages. The use of a sample-barcoded 5' primer and a J-beta primer mix characterized a second PCR of about 7 to 12 cycles. TCRdb analysed the 5' RACE reads with MiXCR anew, one entry per CDR3 protein. This sample carries approximately 350,000 distinct CDR3 sequences, 50% to 60% of them seen once, and the ten largest clones take under 65%. The sequencing input was blood. The receptors here all came from a man between 60 and 75 years old in good health.

A remark on this clonotype: No DNA is shown, since the ends of the CDR3 on it are uncertain; the CDR3 is the one TCRdb lists. The gene calls are TRBV11-2 and TRBJ1-1; the table gives TRBD1 as D, unverified against the DNA. Including both end residues, the CDR3 is 15 amino acids long. The germline CDR1 and CDR2 sequences are SGHAT and FQNNGV. The CDR3 reads CASSFGPGTNTEAFF.

The gene calls are TRBV15 and TRBJ2-5; D is perhaps TRBD1 (5 bases). Trimming took 1 base from V and 3 from J, leaving 9 bases between them. The CDR3 has 14 amino acids. CDR1 is LNHNV and CDR2 is YYDKDF in the germline V gene (reference sequence). This CDR3 reads CATSRGGREETQYF. CDR3 DNA sequence: TGTGCCACCAGCAGAGGTGGCAGGGAAGAGACCCAGTACTTC. Supplemented by reference TRBV15 and TRBJ2-5, the full variable domain reads DAMVIQNPRYQVTQFGKPVTLSCSQTLNHNVMYWYQQKSSQAPKLLFHYYDKDFNNEADTPDNFQSRRPNTSFCFLDIRSPGLGDTAMYLCATSRGGREETQYFGPGTRLLVL.

V is TRBV27 and J is TRBJ1-2; 8 nucleotides agree with TRBD1. CDR1 is MNHEY, CDR2 SMNVEV, per germline (reference sequence). J gave up 8 bases and V 4 bases, and 9 bases lay outside the gene matches. The CDR3 has 14 amino acids. CDR3: CASSSTGQGAGYTF. The CDR3 coding sequence is TGTGCCAGCAGTTCAACCGGACAGGGTGCCGGCTACACCTTC.

This clonotype was seen more than once but under ten times. V usage is TRBV10-1 and J usage is TRBJ2-5, with a tentative D call TRBD2 (5 bases). CDR3 length: 12 residues. Between the trimmed V and J ends, which lost 4 bases and 11 bases, there was a span of 14 bases. Germline lookup yields CDR1 WNHNN and CDR2 SYGVQD (reference sequence). The CDR3 loop is CASSGEGGEQYF. CDR3 DNA: TGCGCCAGCAGTGGTGAGGGCGGAGAGCAGTACTTC.

The V gene is TRBV6-5, the J gene TRBJ2-7, with D unclear. This CDR3 is 15 amino acids long. V was trimmed by 6 bases and J by 1 base, leaving 16 bases between them. Germline V gene data show CDR1 as MNHEY and CDR2 as SVGAGI. This chain's CDR3 is CASSYAAATSYEQYF. The CDR3 coding sequence is TGTGCCAGCAGCTACGCGGCGGCGACGTCCTACGAGCAGTACTTC.

V is TRBV6-2 or TRBV6-3 and J is TRBJ2-1; possibly TRBD1 for D (6 bases). Germline CDR1 MNHEY, CDR2 SVGEGT. Trimming stripped 5 bases from V and 6 bases from J, with 11 bases between. The CDR3 is 13 amino acids. The CDR3 DNA is TGTGCCAGCAGTGCCACAGGGATCAATGAGCAGTTCTTC. This codes for CASSATGINEQFF.

In DNA, the CDR3 is TGTGCCAGCAGCTCCAGGGTGGGGAACACTGAAGCTTTCTTT. The encoded protein is CASSSRVGNTEAFF. The rearrangement uses TRBV7-2 and TRBJ1-1; a possible D gene is TRBD1 (5 bases). The CDR3 is 14 residues long. The ends were cut back, 4 bases at V and 1 base at J, with 10 bases in the middle. Germline CDR1 reads SGHTA; CDR2 reads FQGNSA.

V and J are TRBV9 and TRBJ2-1; 9 positions agree with TRBD2. Trimming took 4 bases from V and 6 from J; bases not matched to a gene: 11. Germline CDR1 SGDLS, CDR2 YYNGEE. This CDR3 comprises 16 residues. The CDR3 loop is CASSRRSAGGGNEQFF. The CDR3 DNA reads as TGTGCCAGCAGCCGGAGGTCAGCGGGGGGAGGCAATGAGCAGTTCTTC.

This rearrangement joins TRBV7-6 to TRBJ2-5; no firm D call. Judging by the DNA end, TRBJ2-7 fits better; the J call may be wrong. This CDR3 spans 15 amino acids. The germline V gene encodes CDR1 SGHVS and CDR2 FNYEAQ. CDR3: CASSLNPGSEGEQYF. The CDR3, as DNA: TGTGCCAGCAGCTTAAACCCAGGTTCGGAAGGCGAGCAGTACTTC.

About this clonotype: One end of the junction is discordant with germline, which a read error may explain. V and J are TRBV11-2 and TRBJ1-1; 7 bases are a match to TRBD1. The CDR3 has 14 residues. Germline CDR1 and CDR2: SGHAT and FQNNGV. CDR3 sequence: CASSLAGGNTEAFF. The CDR3 DNA follows: TGTGCCAGCAGTTTAGCAGGGGGTAACACTGAAGCTTTCTTT. Variable domain in full (rest from reference TRBV11-2 and TRBJ1-1): EAGVAQSPRYKIIEKRQSVAFWCNPISGHATLYWYQQILGQGPKLLIQFQNNGVVDDSQLPKDRFSAERLKGVDSTLKIQPAKLEDSAVYLCASSLAGGNTEAFFGQGTRLTVV.

The chain is built from TRBV7-2 and TRBJ2-1, with a possible D match to TRBD2 (5 bases). The J call may not be correct, given that the DNA end is closer to TRBJ2-7. There are 14 residues in the CDR3. CDR1 and CDR2 from the germline V gene are SGHTA and FQGNSA. The CDR3 reads CASSYRGSQYEQYF. In DNA form, the CDR3 reads TGTGCCAGCAGCTACCGGGGTTCCCAATACGAGCAGTACTTC.

The gene calls are TRBV4-1 and TRBJ2-4; perhaps D is TRBD1 or TRBD2 (5 bases each). V dropped 0 bases and J dropped 11 bases, with 11 bases sitting between them. Germline assignment: CDR1 MGHRA and CDR2 YSYEKL. CDR3 length: 13 residues. The CDR3 DNA sequence: TGCGCCAGCAGCCAAGATCAGGGACCAGTTCAGTACTTC. Translating it yields CASSQDQGPVQYF.

With respect to this clonotype: A read error is possible here, since a much larger clone lies one base away. The rearrangement links TRBV4-2 to TRBJ2-7; D might be TRBD2 (6 bases). Germline V lookup: CDR1 LGHNA, CDR2 YNFKEQ. V lost 0 bases, J lost 5 bases, and 20 bases lay in between. This CDR3 contains 17 residues. CDR3 loop: CASSQDRRVGSAHEQYF. For the CDR3, the DNA is TGTGCCAGCAGCCAAGATAGGCGCGTCGGGAGTGCCCACGAGCAGTACTTC.

V is TRBV12-3 or TRBV12-4 and J is TRBJ2-3; D is unclear. The CDR3 covers 14 residues. The V gene lost 10 bases and the J gene lost 4 bases, with 18 bases spanning the gap. CDR3 amino acids: CATCLRVSADTQYF. CDR3 nucleotide sequence: TGTGCCACCTGTTTGAGAGTGAGCGCAGATACGCAGTATTTT.

This chain links TRBV29-1 with TRBJ2-2; TRBD1 is a possible D gene (6 bases). V was cut by 7 bases and J by 0 bases, with 12 bases left in between. The germline CDR1 and CDR2 sequences are SQVTM and ANQGSEA. The CDR3 consists of 14 residues. For the CDR3, the DNA is TGCAGCGCGATTGGACAGTCGAACACCGGGGAGCTGTTTTTT. Translation gives CSAIGQSNTGELFF.

This clonotype came up a few times. The chain uses TRBV20-1 and TRBJ2-1; 9 bases agree with TRBD1. The CDR3 is 15 amino acids. Germline V gene data show CDR1 as DFQATT and CDR2 as SNEGSKA (reference sequence). With 5 bases clipped from V and 4 bases from J, the junction kept 9 bases outside the gene matches. The CDR3 DNA is TGCAGTGCTCCCGGGACAGGGATGTTGTACAATGAGCAGTTCTTC. As protein: CSAPGTGMLYNEQFF.

The V call is TRBV7-9, the J call TRBJ2-1; 8 bases match TRBD2. The length of the CDR3 is 16 residues. Germline CDR1 is SEHNR and CDR2 is FQNEAQ (reference sequence). V shed 4 bases, J shed 7 bases, and the junction held 12 bases outside the gene matches. In DNA form, the CDR3 reads TGTGCCAGCAGCTCCAGCGGGAGACCCCCAGGGAATGAGCAGTTCTTC. Translating it yields CASSSSGRPPGNEQFF.

This sequence joins TRBV6-1 and TRBJ2-5; TRBD1 matches 12 bases. Germline V gene sequence: CDR1 MNHNS, CDR2 SASEGT. With 4 bases clipped from V and 11 bases from J, the junction kept 14 bases outside the gene matches. This CDR3 has 16 amino acids. The CDR3 loop reads CASSAPGQGAIDEQYF. The CDR3 region has the DNA TGTGCCAGCAGTGCACCGGGACAGGGGGCGATTGATGAGCAGTACTTC.

This chain uses TRBV12-3 or TRBV12-4 with TRBJ2-3; D remains unclear. The length of the CDR3 is 14 residues. The V gene lost 5 bases and the J gene lost 2 bases, with 11 bases spanning the gap. The CDR3 sequence: CASSPASFTDTQYF. CDR3 nucleotides: TGTGCCAGCAGTCCGGCTAGTTTCACAGATACGCAGTATTTT.

A few counts support this clonotype. The chain employs TRBV7-9 and TRBJ2-7; 9 nucleotides agree with TRBD1. V shed 6 bases, J shed 5 bases, and the junction held 11 bases outside the gene matches. This CDR3 has 15 residues. The germline V gene has CDR1 SEHNR and CDR2 FQNEAQ (reference sequence). CDR3 nucleotide sequence: TGTGCCAGCAGTCACCCCGGGACAGGGTCCCACGAGCAGTACTTC. Translated, it gives CASSHPGTGSHEQYF. Together with reference TRBV7-9 and TRBJ2-7, the CDR3 gives the full variable domain: DTGVSQNPRHKITKRGQNVTFRCDPISEHNRLYWYRQTLGQGPEFLTYFQNEAQLEKSRLLSDRFSAERPKGSFSTLEIQRTEQGDSAMYLCASSHPGTGSHEQYFGPGTRLTVT.

The CDR3 here is CASSPGQEWDTQYF. CDR3 bases: TGCGCCAGCAGCCCAGGACAGGAGTGGGATACGCAGTATTTT. V and J are TRBV5-1 and TRBJ2-3; 7 bases match TRBD1. This CDR3 region has 14 residues. The V segment lost 4 bases and the J segment 6 bases; nucleotides outside the gene matches: 8. CDR1 and CDR2 (germline): SGHRS, YFSETQ.

This clonotype was seen many times. CDR3 nucleotides: TGTGCCAGCGCTCGGGGGGGCGAGCAGTACTTC. It specifies CASARGGEQYF. The J gene is TRBJ2-7, the V gene TRBV25-1; 8 positions agree with TRBD2. Trimming cost V 8 bases and J 6 bases; bases outside gene matches: 3. Germline V lookup: CDR1 MGHDK, CDR2 SYGVNS. The CDR3 is 11 amino acids.

The rearrangement links TRBV11-3 to TRBJ2-3; 10 bases match TRBD2. This CDR3 comprises 18 residues. The V and J ends lost 0 bases and 5 bases, in that order; junction bases with no gene match: 11. Germline CDR1 reads SGHNT; CDR2 reads YENEEA. For the CDR3, the DNA is TGTGCCAGCAGCTTAGATCTGCAGCGGGAGGGTCGTGGAGATACGCAGTATTTT. The encoded protein is CASSLDLQREGRGDTQYF. Combining the CDR3 with reference TRBV11-3 and TRBJ2-3 gives the whole variable domain EAGVVQSPRYKIIEKKQPVAFWCNPISGHNTLYWYLQNLGQGPELLIRYENEEAVDDSQLPKDRFSAERLKGVDSTLKIQPAELGDSAVYLCASSLDLQREGRGDTQYFGPGTRLTVL.

This rearrangement joins TRBV7-8 to TRBJ2-2, with 7 bases that match TRBD2. The junction had 8 bases not matched to a gene; V was cut back by 3 bases and J by 4 bases. The CDR3 extends over 16 amino acids. Germline assignment: CDR1 SGHVS and CDR2 FQNEAQ. The CDR3 region has the DNA TGTGCCAGCAGCTTCCCCGTTGGCGGGAGCACCGGGGAGCTGTTTTTT. Protein sequence: CASSFPVGGSTGELFF.

V is TRBV27 and J is TRBJ2-5, with 7 nucleotides matching TRBD1. Germline CDR1 and CDR2: MNHEY and SMNVEV (reference sequence). V dropped 2 bases and J dropped 2; count of bases not matched to a gene: 8. The CDR3 runs to 16 residues. CDR3 bases: TGTGCCAGCAGTTTAGACCCAGGGGGTCGGCAAGAGACCCAGTACTTC. Translated, it gives CASSLDPGGRQETQYF.

The J gene is TRBJ1-6, the V gene TRBV11-2; D unresolved. The V gene's germline CDR1 is SGHAT and CDR2 FQNNGV. The V end was cut by 1 base, the J end by 5 bases, with 9 bases between. This CDR3 contains 15 residues. DNA for the CDR3: TGTGCCAGCAGCTTAGTGACGCTTAATAATTCACCCCTCCACTTT. This codes for CASSLVTLNNSPLHF.

The chain combines TRBV29-1 with TRBJ2-1, with D maybe TRBD2 (5 bases). The CDR3 is 13 residues long. V lost 4 bases and J 8 bases, leaving 15 bases between the germline ends. Germline CDR1 reads SQVTM; CDR2 reads ANQGSEA. The CDR3 sequence is CSVASRMVDEQFF. CDR3 bases: TGCAGCGTTGCTAGCCGAATGGTCGATGAGCAGTTCTTC.

The chain links TRBV29-1 to TRBJ2-1; 10 bases line up with TRBD1. The last part of the DNA fits TRBJ2-7 better; the J call may be wrong. This CDR3 comprises 14 residues. Germline CDR1 and CDR2: SQVTM and ANQGSEA. In DNA form, the CDR3 reads TGCAGCGTTGAAGGGGACAGGGGTTCTGATGAGCAGTACTTC. Translated: CSVEGDRGSDEQYF.

In this sample, this clonotype turned up many times. The chain recombines TRBV29-1 with TRBJ1-2; possible D gene TRBD1, 6 bases. Per germline, CDR1 SQVTM and CDR2 ANQGSEA. V lost 3 bases, J lost 0 bases, and 17 bases lay in between. There are 16 residues in the CDR3. CDR3 protein: CSVDGQGTRANYGYTF. The CDR3 DNA reads as TGCAGCGTTGATGGCCAGGGGACCAGAGCTAACTATGGCTACACCTTC.